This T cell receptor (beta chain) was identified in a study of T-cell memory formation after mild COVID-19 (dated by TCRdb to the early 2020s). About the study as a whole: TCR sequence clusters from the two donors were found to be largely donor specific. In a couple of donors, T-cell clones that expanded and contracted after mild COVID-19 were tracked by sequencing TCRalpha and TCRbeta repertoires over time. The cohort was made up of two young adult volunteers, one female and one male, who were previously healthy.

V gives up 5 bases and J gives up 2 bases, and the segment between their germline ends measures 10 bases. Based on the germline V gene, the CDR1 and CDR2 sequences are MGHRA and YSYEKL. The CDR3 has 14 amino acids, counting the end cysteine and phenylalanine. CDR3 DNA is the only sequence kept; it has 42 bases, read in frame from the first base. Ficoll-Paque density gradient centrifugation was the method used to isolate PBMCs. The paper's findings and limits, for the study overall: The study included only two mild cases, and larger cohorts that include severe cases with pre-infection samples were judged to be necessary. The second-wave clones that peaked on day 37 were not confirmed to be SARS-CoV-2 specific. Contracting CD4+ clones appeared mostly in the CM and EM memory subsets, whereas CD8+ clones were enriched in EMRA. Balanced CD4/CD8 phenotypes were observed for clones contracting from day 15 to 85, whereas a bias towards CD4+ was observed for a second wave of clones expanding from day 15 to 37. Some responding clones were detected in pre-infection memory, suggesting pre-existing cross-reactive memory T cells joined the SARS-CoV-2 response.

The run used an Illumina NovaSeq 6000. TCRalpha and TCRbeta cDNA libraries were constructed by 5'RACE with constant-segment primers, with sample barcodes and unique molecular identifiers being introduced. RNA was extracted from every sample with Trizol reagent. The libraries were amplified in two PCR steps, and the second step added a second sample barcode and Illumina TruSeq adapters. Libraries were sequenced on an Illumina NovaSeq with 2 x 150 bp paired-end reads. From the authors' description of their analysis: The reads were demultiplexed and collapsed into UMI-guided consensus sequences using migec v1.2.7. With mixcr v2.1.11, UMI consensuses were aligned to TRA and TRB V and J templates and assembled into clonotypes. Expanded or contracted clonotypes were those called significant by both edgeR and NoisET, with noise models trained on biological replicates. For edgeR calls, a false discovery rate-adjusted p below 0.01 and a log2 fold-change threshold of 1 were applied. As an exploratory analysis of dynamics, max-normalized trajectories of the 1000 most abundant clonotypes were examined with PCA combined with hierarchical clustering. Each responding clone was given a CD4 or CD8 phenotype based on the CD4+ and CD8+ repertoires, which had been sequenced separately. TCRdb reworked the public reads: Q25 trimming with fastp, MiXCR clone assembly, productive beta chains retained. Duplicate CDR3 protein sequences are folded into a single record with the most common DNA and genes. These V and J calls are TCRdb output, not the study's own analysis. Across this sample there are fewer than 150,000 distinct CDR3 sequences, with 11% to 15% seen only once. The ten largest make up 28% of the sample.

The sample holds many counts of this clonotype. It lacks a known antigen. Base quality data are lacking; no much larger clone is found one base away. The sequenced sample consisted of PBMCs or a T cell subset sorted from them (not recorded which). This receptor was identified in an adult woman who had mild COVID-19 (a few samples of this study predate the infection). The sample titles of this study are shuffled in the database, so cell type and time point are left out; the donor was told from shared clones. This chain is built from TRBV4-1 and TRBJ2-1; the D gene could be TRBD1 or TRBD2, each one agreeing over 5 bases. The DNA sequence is TGCGCCAGCAGCAGGGACCCAACCTACAATGAGCAGTTCTTC. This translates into CASSRDPTYNEQFF.